This passage covers 28 T cell receptor beta chains from one sample sequenced in a study of T cell responses to AZD1222 COVID-19 vaccine. The method was immunoSEQ multiplex PCR; TCRdb's version includes in-frame clones alone and lacks a portion of them. Here the sample spans under 80,000 clones, around 80% being singletons. The material was peripheral blood, obtained 28 days after the second AZD1222 dose. Receptor source: an adult who received the AZD1222 COVID-19 vaccine.

The chain carries TRBV28 and TRBJ2-7; D is uncertain. There are 14 residues in the CDR3. The V gene's germline CDR1 is MDHEN and CDR2 SYDVKM. The V gene lost 7 bases and the J gene lost 6 bases, with 19 bases spanning the gap. The CDR3: CASTVPGLKGEQYF. The DNA for the CDR3 is TGTGCCAGCACTGTACCGGGTTTGAAGGGCGAGCAGTACTTC.

The chain recombines TRBV9 with TRBJ2-4, with 7 bases lining up with TRBD1. The CDR3 length is 14 residues. V dropped 0 bases and J dropped 7; count of bases not matched to a gene: 4. Germline values: CDR1 SGDLS, CDR2 YYNGEE. The CDR3 loop reads CASSVGQGVNIQYF. CDR3 DNA: TGTGCCAGCAGCGTAGGTCAGGGGGTCAACATTCAGTACTTC.

V is TRBV19 and J is TRBJ1-5; D might be TRBD1 (5 bases). The CDR3 loop spans 15 amino acids. CDR1 LNHDA and CDR2 SQIVND come from the germline V gene (reference sequence). Trimming left V 6 bases short and J 2 bases short, with 14 bases between. The CDR3 reads CASSDRGGGNQPQHF. The CDR3 DNA reads TGTGCCAGTAGCGATAGGGGTGGGGGCAATCAGCCCCAGCATTTT.

The chain uses TRBV12-3 or TRBV12-4 and TRBJ1-1; D call uncertain. V lost 4 bases to trimming and J lost 2 bases, with 8 bases between them. This CDR3 region has 13 residues. The CDR3 DNA reads as TGTGCCAGCAGTTCGAAGAGTAACACTGAAGCTTTCTTT. It encodes CASSSKSNTEAFF.

This chain connects TRBV4-1 to TRBJ2-3, with D perhaps matching TRBD2 (6 bases). Trimming cost V 1 base and J 6 bases, with 11 bases left between them. The germline V gene has CDR1 MGHRA and CDR2 YSYEKL. This CDR3 spans 14 amino acids. The CDR3 nucleotides read TGCGCCAGCAGCCAAGGGGCAGGGAGGGATACGCAGTATTTT. Protein sequence: CASSQGAGRDTQYF.

The rearrangement joins TRBV10-3 to TRBJ1-2, with TRBD1 matching 7 bases. The CDR3 is 14 residues long. The junction had 15 bases not matched to a gene; V was cut back by 9 bases and J by 8 bases. CDR1 ENHRY and CDR2 SYGVKD come from the germline V gene. CDR3 sequence: CAIQGSREVGGYTF. CDR3 bases: TGTGCCATACAGGGGTCCAGGGAGGTTGGAGGCTACACCTTC.

This clone came up once. J is TRBJ2-1 and V is TRBV28; TRBD2 agrees at 7 bases. The germline CDR1 and CDR2 sequences are MDHEN and SYDVKM. V lost 3 bases to trimming and J lost 4 bases; unmatched junction nucleotides: 6. The CDR3 is 15 residues long. The CDR3 protein is CASSFQAGTYNEQFF. The CDR3 region has the DNA TGTGCCAGCAGTTTCCAAGCGGGAACATACAATGAGCAGTTCTTC.

In DNA form, the CDR3 reads TGTGCCAGCAGTTCGATACTAGCGGATACGCAGTATTTT. It encodes CASSSILADTQYF. The chain uses TRBV6-6 and TRBJ2-3, with TRBD2 matching 7 bases. The J segment lost 6 bases and the V segment lost 4 bases, leaving 4 bases of the junction unmatched. Germline assignment: CDR1 MNHNY and CDR2 SVGAGI (reference sequence). This CDR3 region has 13 residues.

The chain is built from TRBV19 and TRBJ2-2, with D hard to call. The CDR3 has 11 residues. In germline, CDR1 is LNHDA, CDR2 SQIVND (reference sequence). The V end lost 8 bases, the J end lost 6 bases, and 7 bases lay between the germline ends. CDR3 in amino acids: CASGPAGELFF. CDR3 DNA sequence: TGTGCCAGTGGTCCTGCCGGGGAGCTGTTTTTT. The full variable domain, with the rest looked up from reference TRBV19 and TRBJ2-2, is DGGITQSPKYLFRKEGQNVTLSCEQNLNHDAMYWYRQDPGQGLRLIYYSQIVNDFQKGDIAEGYSVSREKKESFPLTVTSAQKNPTAFYLCASGPAGELFFGEGSRLTVL.

Concerning this clone itself: Its ends do not fully match the called genes, so a read error is possible. This rearrangement joins TRBV27 to TRBJ2-7; possibly TRBD1 or TRBD2 for D (5 bases each). Germline values: CDR1 MNHEY, CDR2 SMNVEV (reference sequence). The CDR3 contains 15 residues. CDR3 sequence: CASSVSGTTPYEQYF. CDR3 DNA: TGTGCCAGCAGTGTATCCGGGACGACCCCCTACGAGCAGTACTTC.

This clone was observed a handful of times. The chain recombines TRBV29-1 with TRBJ1-5, with 7 bases lining up with TRBD1. Trimming cost V 6 bases and J 3 bases; bases outside gene matches: 8. Germline V gene data show CDR1 as SQVTM and CDR2 as ANQGSEA. The CDR3 sequence is 14 residues long. The CDR3 loop reads CSVSGGGFNQPQHF. The CDR3 DNA reads as TGCAGCGTATCAGGGGGGGGGTTCAATCAGCCCCAGCATTTT.

The rearrangement joins TRBV27 to TRBJ2-7; 8 bases are a match to TRBD2. Germline V gene lookup returns CDR1 MNHEY and CDR2 SMNVEV (reference sequence). The CDR3 consists of 14 residues. V lost 4 bases to trimming and J lost 1 base; unmatched junction nucleotides: 3. The CDR3: CASSWVAGSYEQYF. The CDR3 DNA reads TGTGCCAGCAGTTGGGTAGCGGGGTCCTACGAGCAGTACTTC.

This chain joins TRBV27 and TRBJ2-1; 12 bases agree with TRBD2. Germline-derived CDR1 and CDR2 are MNHEY and SMNVEV (reference sequence). V lost 3 bases, J lost 10 bases, and 4 bases stayed unmatched. There are 14 residues in the CDR3. The DNA for the CDR3 is TGTGCCAGCAGTTTTTCAGGGACTAGCGGGGAGCAGTTCTTC. Residues: CASSFSGTSGEQFF.

This sequence joins TRBV6-5 and TRBJ1-5, with 7 bases lining up with TRBD1. This CDR3 is built from 12 residues. The V segment lost 11 bases and the J segment 6 bases; nucleotides outside the gene matches: 7. Germline CDR1 MNHEY, CDR2 SVGAGI. CDR3 loop: CAEGALGQPQHF. The CDR3 DNA is TGTGCCGAGGGGGCGCTGGGTCAGCCCCAGCATTTT.

The chain links TRBV3-1 (or the pseudogene TRBV3-2) to TRBJ2-3, with a possible D match to TRBD2 (6 bases). V was trimmed by 0 bases and J by 3 bases, leaving 10 bases between them. This CDR3 has 15 residues. The germline V gene has CDR1 LGHDT and CDR2 YNNKEL (reference sequence). CDR3: CASSQDHGSTDTQYF. The CDR3 region has the DNA TGTGCCAGCAGCCAAGATCACGGGAGTACAGATACGCAGTATTTT.

The chain couples TRBV28 to TRBJ1-2, with TRBD1 identical over 8 bases. This CDR3 comprises 14 residues. V lost 6 bases to trimming and J lost 4 bases; unmatched junction nucleotides: 7. Germline V lookup: CDR1 MDHEN, CDR2 SYDVKM. The CDR3 here is CASSLETGVYGYTF. The CDR3 DNA reads TGTGCCAGCAGCCTTGAGACAGGGGTCTATGGCTACACCTTC.

The CDR3 DNA reads TGTGCCAGCAGCGTAGATCTGGGGGAAAGGGACACTGAAGCTTTCTTT. Amino acids: CASSVDLGERDTEAFF. The rearrangement uses TRBV9 and TRBJ1-1; D possibly corresponds to TRBD1 (5 bases). V was pared by 0 bases and J by 3 bases, with 15 bases between. The CDR3 loop spans 16 amino acids. Germline CDR1 SGDLS, CDR2 YYNGEE.

The gene calls are TRBV10-2 and TRBJ1-6; maybe TRBD1 (6 bases). V lost 4 bases and J lost 9, with 10 bases in between. The CDR3 runs 13 residues. Germline lookup yields CDR1 WSHSY and CDR2 SAAADI. This CDR3 is CASSGTEGSPLHF. CDR3 in DNA: TGCGCCAGCAGTGGGACAGAAGGTTCACCCCTCCACTTT.

CDR3 region: CASSLAVAGGSYNEQFF. The DNA for the CDR3 is TGTGCCAGCAGCTTAGCGGTAGCGGGAGGCTCCTACAATGAGCAGTTCTTC. The J gene is TRBJ2-1, the V gene TRBV7-8; 10 bases match TRBD2. Germline V gene sequence: CDR1 SGHVS, CDR2 FQNEAQ. V shed 0 bases, J shed 0 bases, and the junction held 2 bases outside the gene matches. The CDR3 loop spans 17 amino acids.

V and J are TRBV24-1 and TRBJ2-2; 10 bases are shared with TRBD1. CDR1 KGHDR and CDR2 SFDVKD come from the germline V gene. The V and J ends lost 0 bases and 2 bases, in that order; junction bases with no gene match: 8. CDR3 length: 19 amino acids. CDR3 DNA sequence: TGTGCCACCAGTGATTTGCCTCTTCGACAGGGGGCAAACACCGGGGAGCTGTTTTTT. Its translation: CATSDLPLRQGANTGELFF.

The chain employs TRBV5-6 and TRBJ2-7, with 7 nucleotides matching TRBD2. J lost 10 bases, V lost 0 bases, and 13 bases had no gene match. The CDR3 loop spans 15 amino acids. Germline V lookup: CDR1 SGHDT, CDR2 YYEEEE. This chain's CDR3 is CASSLGGLISLKQYF. The CDR3 nucleotides read TGTGCCAGCAGCTTGGGGGGACTAATTTCGCTGAAACAGTACTTC.

V is TRBV6-2 or TRBV6-3 and J is TRBJ1-1; D perhaps matches TRBD1 (5 bases). Germline V gives CDR1 MNHEY, CDR2 SVGEGT. V lost 5 bases to trimming and J lost 2 bases, with 24 bases between them. The CDR3 has 18 amino acids. This CDR3 reads CASSPFRGVGRNNTEAFF. Written as DNA, the CDR3 is TGTGCCAGCAGTCCATTTCGAGGGGTAGGGAGGAATAACACTGAAGCTTTCTTT.

This chain connects TRBV28 to TRBJ2-7, with 7 bases matching TRBD1. CDR1 is MDHEN, CDR2 SYDVKM, per germline. There are 13 residues in the CDR3. V lost 5 bases to trimming and J lost 4 bases; unmatched junction nucleotides: 5. The CDR3 nucleotides read TGTGCCAGCAGTCCCCCGGGACAGTACGAGCAGTACTTC. Its protein product is CASSPPGQYEQYF.

This clone was recorded a few times. This chain uses TRBV20-1 with TRBJ2-1, with D hard to call. The V gene lost 5 bases and the J gene lost 3 bases, with 5 bases spanning the gap. The CDR3 spans 11 residues. The germline V gene encodes CDR1 DFQATT and CDR2 SNEGSKA (reference sequence). The CDR3: CSADNYNEQFF. As DNA, the CDR3 is TGCAGTGCTGATAACTACAATGAGCAGTTCTTC.

The V and J genes are TRBV19 and TRBJ2-2; D possibly corresponds to TRBD2 (5 bases). This CDR3 is built from 16 residues. CDR1 LNHDA and CDR2 SQIVND come from the germline V gene (reference sequence). V lost 0 bases, J lost 1 base, and 9 bases lay in between. Here the CDR3 reads CASSIDGRQNTGELFF. CDR3 sequence (DNA): TGTGCCAGTAGTATAGATGGGAGACAGAACACCGGGGAGCTGTTTTTT.

This chain's CDR3 is CASSSEGGNTIYF. Written as DNA, the CDR3 is TGCGCCAGCAGCTCGGAGGGTGGAAACACCATATATTTT. The V and J genes are TRBV4-3 and TRBJ1-3; D is unclear. The germline V and J ends were trimmed by 5 bases and 3 bases, with 8 bases remaining between them. This CDR3 has 13 residues. The germline V gene has CDR1 LGHNA and CDR2 YSLEER.

This clone was counted a few times. This chain joins TRBV19 and TRBJ2-5; tentative D call: TRBD1 (6 bases). The germline gives CDR1 LNHDA, CDR2 SQIVND (reference sequence). The length of the CDR3 is 14 residues. The V and J ends lost 6 bases and 5 bases respectively, with 16 bases between them. The CDR3 here is CASSPTGLSETQYF. DNA of the CDR3: TGTGCCAGTAGCCCCACAGGGTTGAGCGAGACCCAGTACTTC.

This sequence joins TRBV4-1 and TRBJ2-7; TRBD1 matches 7 bases. The CDR3 runs to 16 residues. Germline V CDR1 and CDR2: MGHRA, YSYEKL. Unmatched junction bases numbered 10, after V lost 3 bases and J lost 2 bases. CDR3 nucleotide sequence: TGCGCCAGCAGCCACTTCTCCGACAGGGCACCCTACGAGCAGTACTTC. Translation gives CASSHFSDRAPYEQYF.